This TCR beta chain was profiled in a study of CD8 T cells in ankylosing spondylitis. Researchers built TCR beta libraries using quantitative 5'-RACE with molecular barcodes. Each CDR3 protein is one row after TCRdb ran MiXCR on the 5' RACE reads. The repertoire includes a few hundred thousand distinct CDR3 sequences, 20% to 25% of them detected once, and less than 20% sits in the top ten. General study findings and limits: About 8 highly homologous variants made up a TCR beta motif, and this motif appeared characteristic of ankylosing spondylitis blood.

Only a few counts were recorded for this clonotype. The antigen is unknown. The source is a male donor with ankylosing spondylitis. Material for sequencing was blood, either unsorted or a sorted T cell fraction (not recorded which).

The CDR3 spells CASSLLAGGGTGELFF. In DNA form, the CDR3 reads TGCGCCAGCAGCCTTCTAGCGGGAGGTGGCACCGGGGAGCTGTTTTTT. The gene calls are TRBV5-1 and TRBJ2-2; TRBD2 agrees at 11 bases. The CDR3 is made up of 16 amino acids. The trim removed 4 bases at V and 4 bases at J, leaving 6 bases unmatched. Germline V gene data show CDR1 as SGHRS and CDR2 as YFSETQ.